This T cell receptor (beta chain) comes out of a study of siplizumab effects on memory and regulatory T cells. Every sample had approximately 100,000 of its TCR templates assayed. Sequencing used immunoSEQ multiplex PCR; TCRdb keeps in-frame clones, though not all of them. The top ten hold roughly 2.7% of the sample, which has 85,000 to 130,000 clones, about nine tenths seen once. General study points: The authors could not assign a naive or memory phenotype to roughly 75-97% of proliferating CD4+ or CD8+ clones. Memory cells seemed less diverse than naive T cells, which seemed major alloresponse contributors.

Germline values: CDR1 SGHRS, CDR2 YFSETQ. The CDR3 loop spans 15 amino acids. With V trimmed by 3 bases and J by 5 bases, 5 bases remained unmatched. Comment on this clone: Its antigen is not known.

The rearrangement links TRBV5-1 to TRBJ2-5; 12 nucleotides match TRBD1. The TCR was taken from a human donor in good health. Some clones in this sample may be carry-over from other donors' samples. The sample taken for sequencing was CD4+ T cells sorted from blood. As DNA, the CDR3 is TGCGCCAGCAGCTCCGGGACAGGGGGCGCGGAGACCCAGTACTTC. Protein: CASSSGTGGAETQYF.